The table lists the clone carrying this TCR beta chain with a count of one. What it recognizes is unknown. This record comes from a study of OX40 agonist ivuxolimab in advanced cancers. Study results and caveats: More expanded clones were found, on average, in CD8+ than in CD4+ T cells.

CDR3 length: 13 amino acids. With 3 bases clipped from V and 8 bases from J, the junction kept 0 bases outside the gene matches. The V gene's germline CDR1 is MDHEN and CDR2 SYDVKM. Using immunoSEQ multiplex PCR, the repertoire was profiled, and TCRdb retains in-frame clones only, with some absent. This table has approximately 60,000 clones, roughly 86% appearing once. The sequenced sample was CD4+ or CD8+ T cells sorted from blood, obtained in a trial of the OX40 agonist ivuxolimab. The receptor was isolated from an adult with an advanced solid tumor such as melanoma, head and neck, liver or kidney cancer. The rearrangement links TRBV28 to TRBJ1-6, with 8 bases matching TRBD1. CDR3 bases: TGTGCCAGCAGTTTGGACAGGGATTCACCCCTCCACTTT. This gives the protein CASSLDRDSPLHF.